The 28 T cell receptor beta chains below were found in one sample sequenced in a study of T cells in Graves' hyperthyroidism and ophthalmopathy. TCR beta CDR3 sequences were amplified from RNA transcripts. The TCR CDR3 first-round RT-PCR relied on the HTBI primer set. TCRdb used MiXCR to reprocess the multiplex PCR reads, holding one entry per CDR3 protein. Of 600,000 or so distinct CDR3 sequences listed, roughly 14% were seen once; the top ten hold roughly an eighth. The source material was blood. The source of these receptors is a woman between 45 and 60 years old with Graves' ophthalmopathy.

In its sample, this clonotype was seen many times. The rearrangement joins TRBV9 to TRBJ2-3, with a weak D call TRBD1 (6 bases). Germline assignment: CDR1 SGDLS and CDR2 YYNGEE. The CDR3 extends over 15 amino acids. The ends were cut back, 3 bases at V and 2 bases at J, with 13 bases in the middle. CDR3 in amino acids: CASSADRTATDTQYF. DNA for the CDR3: TGTGCCAGCAGCGCGGACAGAACTGCCACAGATACGCAGTATTTT.

The V call is TRBV7-8, the J call TRBJ2-7; weak D call: TRBD1 (5 bases). With 5 bases removed from V and 2 bases from J, the gap between germline ends came to 16 bases. The CDR3 runs to 15 residues. Germline V gene lookup returns CDR1 SGHVS and CDR2 FQNEAQ. The CDR3 DNA reads TGTGCCAGCAGCAGGACAATACAGCCTCCCTACGAGCAGTACTTC. Translating it yields CASSRTIQPPYEQYF.

This clonotype was found many times. The genes are TRBV5-1 and TRBJ1-2; D unresolved. The V end was cut by 3 bases, the J end by 0 bases, with 12 bases between. From germline, CDR1 is SGHRS and CDR2 YFSETQ. The CDR3 contains 15 residues. CDR3 bases: TGCGCCAGCAGCTCGGAGGGTGACCCTAACTATGGCTACACCTTC. Its translation: CASSSEGDPNYGYTF.

This clonotype has ten or more counts. The chain is built from TRBV7-2 and TRBJ1-6, with D maybe TRBD1 (5 bases). This CDR3 comprises 12 residues. With 5 bases removed from V and 17 bases from J, the gap between germline ends came to 16 bases. Germline CDR1 and CDR2: SGHTA and FQGNSA. The chain's CDR3 is CASSPGTGHVHF. CDR3 nucleotides: TGTGCCAGCAGCCCGGGGACCGGTCACGTCCACTTT.

Ten or more counts support this clonotype. The V call is TRBV2, the J call TRBJ2-2, with 9 bases lining up with TRBD2. Germline lookup yields CDR1 SNHLY and CDR2 FYNNEI. The CDR3 runs to 16 residues. Trimming at V came to 3 bases and at J to 3 bases, leaving 5 bases not matched to a gene. For the CDR3, the DNA is TGTGCCAGCAGTGATGGTGTAGCGGGAGACACCGGGGAGCTGTTTTTT. It encodes CASSDGVAGDTGELFF.

This clonotype was recorded at least ten times. The V gene is TRBV29-1, the J gene TRBJ2-3; D remains ambiguous. Trimming removed 4 bases at V and 2 bases at J, with 10 bases between. Germline V gene lookup returns CDR1 SQVTM and CDR2 ANQGSEA. The CDR3 runs to 13 residues. CDR3 residues: CSVASSVTDTQYF. DNA for the CDR3: TGCAGCGTTGCGTCAAGCGTCACAGATACGCAGTATTTT.

Comments on this clonotype: One end of the junction is discordant with germline, which a read error may explain. The chain carries TRBV7-7 and TRBJ2-7; TRBD1 might be the D (6 bases). This CDR3 region has 15 residues. The V gene's germline CDR1 is SSHAT and CDR2 FNYEAQ (reference sequence). The DNA for the CDR3 is TGTGCTAGCAGCAGCGACTGGGGGACAAGGCACGAGCAGTACTTC. Its protein product is CASSSDWGTRHEQYF.

The chain is built from TRBV7-9 and TRBJ2-1; 13 bases line up with TRBD2. Per germline, CDR1 SEHNR and CDR2 FQNEAQ (reference sequence). The length of the CDR3 is 17 residues. The J segment lost 3 bases and the V segment lost 4 bases, leaving 6 bases of the junction unmatched. The CDR3 protein is CASSYGGLAGDYNEQFF. In DNA, the CDR3 is TGTGCCAGCAGCTATGGAGGACTAGCGGGAGACTACAATGAGCAGTTCTTC.

This clonotype was recorded many times. The V and J genes are TRBV20-1 and TRBJ2-1; 8 bases fit TRBD2. The trim removed 3 bases at V and 4 bases at J, leaving 5 bases unmatched. This CDR3 has 14 residues. Germline V gene sequence: CDR1 DFQATT, CDR2 SNEGSKA (reference sequence). CDR3 region: CSARAGGNYNEQFF. DNA of the CDR3: TGCAGTGCTAGGGCGGGAGGAAATTACAATGAGCAGTTCTTC.

The table lists this clonotype with a few counts. The chain employs TRBV7-8 and TRBJ1-4, with 8 bases matching TRBD1. The CDR3 has 16 amino acids. CDR1 is SGHVS, CDR2 FQNEAQ, per germline. Trimming cost V 5 bases and J 3 bases; bases outside gene matches: 8. The CDR3 here is CASSQYQGAANEKLFF. Here the CDR3 DNA reads TGTGCCAGCAGCCAGTATCAGGGGGCAGCTAATGAAAAACTGTTTTTT.

This clonotype occurred a few times. The chain couples TRBV6-2 or TRBV6-3 to TRBJ1-4; 10 bases line up with TRBD1. V shed 5 bases and J 7 bases; nucleotides not matched to a gene: 4. Per the germline V gene, CDR1 is MNHEY and CDR2 is SVGEGT. The CDR3 contains 14 residues. The CDR3: CASSRQGAVEKLFF. CDR3 sequence (DNA): TGTGCCAGCAGTCGACAGGGGGCGGTTGAAAAACTGTTTTTT.

Concerning this clonotype: Just one base apart from a much larger clone, this may be a read error. The J gene is TRBJ2-2, the V gene TRBV7-6, with 8 positions matching TRBD1. Germline CDR1 reads SGHVS; CDR2 reads FNYEAQ. The CDR3 totals 16 residues. CDR3: CASSTRTGKNTGEPFF. CDR3 nucleotide sequence: TGTGCCAGCAGCACGCGGACAGGGAAGAACACCGGGGAGCCGTTTTTT.

This clonotype was observed a single time. The chain couples TRBV12-3 or TRBV12-4 to TRBJ2-3, with 9 bases that match TRBD2. The CDR3 is 16 residues long. J gave up 3 bases and V 6 bases, and 10 bases lay outside the gene matches. CDR3 loop: CASSIGLSGSTDTQYF. CDR3 DNA sequence: TGTGCCAGCAGCATAGGTCTTAGCGGGAGTACAGATACGCAGTATTTT.

This clonotype was seen ten or more times. The chain recombines TRBV12-3 or TRBV12-4 with TRBJ2-4; 7 bases are shared with TRBD2. The trim removed 3 bases at V and 8 bases at J, leaving 7 bases unmatched. The CDR3 length is 14 residues. The CDR3 sequence is CASSLGGSWDIQYF. CDR3 sequence (DNA): TGTGCCAGCAGTTTGGGGGGGAGCTGGGACATTCAGTACTTC.

This clonotype has only one observation. This chain joins TRBV6-1 and TRBJ2-5; 8 positions match TRBD1. CDR1 and CDR2 (germline): MNHNS, SASEGT. The CDR3 extends over 15 amino acids. Trimming removed 5 bases from V and 5 bases from J; junction bases left unmatched: 10. The DNA of the CDR3 is TGTGCCAGCAGTTTACGGACAGGGCTCTGGGAGACCCAGTACTTC. Amino acids: CASSLRTGLWETQYF.

This clonotype came up many times. The chain has TRBV5-8 and TRBJ2-1; 7 bases map to TRBD2. CDR1 and CDR2 from the germline V gene are SGHTS and YDEGEE. With 4 bases clipped from V and 3 bases from J, the junction kept 7 bases outside the gene matches. The CDR3 loop spans 15 amino acids. CDR3 coding DNA: TGTGCCAGCAGCACCGGGCGGGACTACTACAATGAGCAGTTCTTC. Translating it yields CASSTGRDYYNEQFF. Filled out from reference TRBV5-8 and TRBJ2-1, the complete variable domain reads EAGVTQSPTHLIKTRGQQATLRCSPISGHTSVYWYQQALGLGLQFLLWYDEGEERNRGNFPPRFSGRQFPNYSSELNVNALELEDSALYLCASSTGRDYYNEQFFGPGTRLTVL.

The table lists this clonotype with many counts. The chain couples TRBV6-2 or TRBV6-3 to TRBJ2-7; D not resolved. CDR3 length equals 13 residues. Germline values: CDR1 MNHEY, CDR2 SVGEGT. Trimming cost V 6 bases and J 6 bases, with 15 bases left between them. The CDR3: CASSPDLLGEQYF. The CDR3 bases are TGTGCCAGCAGCCCTGATCTTTTGGGCGAGCAGTACTTC.

This clonotype has a count of ten or more. The chain is built from TRBV7-3 and TRBJ2-3, with D possibly matching TRBD2 (6 bases). The CDR3 is 15 amino acids. Trimming shortened V by 5 bases and J by 0 bases, and 12 bases separated the two germline ends. Germline V gene sequence: CDR1 SGHTA, CDR2 FQGTGA. CDR3 in amino acids: CASSPQRASTDTQYF. CDR3 sequence (DNA): TGTGCCAGCAGCCCTCAGCGGGCGAGCACAGATACGCAGTATTTT.

There are many counts of this clonotype. The chain is built from TRBV7-9 and TRBJ2-1; D uncertain. Germline lookup yields CDR1 SEHNR and CDR2 FQNEAQ (reference sequence). V was clipped by 3 bases and J by 6 bases, with 12 bases between them. The CDR3 loop spans 14 amino acids. The CDR3 DNA reads TGTGCCAGCAGCTTTCCCGCCCGGAGCAATGAGCAGTTCTTC. Translated, it gives CASSFPARSNEQFF.

This clonotype was counted between two and nine times. The rearrangement links TRBV12-3 or TRBV12-4 to TRBJ1-6, with D perhaps TRBD1 (5 bases). The CDR3 contains 16 residues. Trimming stripped 2 bases from V and 2 bases from J, with 10 bases between. In DNA, the CDR3 is TGTGCCAGCAGTTTATCGGCAGGGACCTATAATTCACCCCTCCACTTT. Translation gives CASSLSAGTYNSPLHF.

J is TRBJ1-4 and V is TRBV20-1; D is unresolved. Germline-derived CDR1 and CDR2 are DFQATT and SNEGSKA (reference sequence). V was shortened by 7 bases and J by 0 bases, with 9 bases between the two germline ends. The CDR3 has 13 residues. Written as DNA, the CDR3 is TGCAGTGGCAGAGGTGCAACTAATGAAAAACTGTTTTTT. Protein: CSGRGATNEKLFF.

This clonotype showed up many times. The chain combines TRBV20-1 with TRBJ2-1; 14 nucleotides line up with TRBD2. This CDR3 is built from 21 residues. Germline CDR1 and CDR2: DFQATT and SNEGSKA (reference sequence). After removal of 3 bases from V and 9 bases from J, the junction contained 25 bases not matched to a gene. CDR3 nucleotides: TGCAGTGCTAGGTTACCCCGGGACAGACGACTAGCGGGAGGGCCGTCTCTTGAGCAGTTCTTC. This translates into CSARLPRDRRLAGGPSLEQFF.

This clonotype occurred many times. This sequence joins TRBV27 and TRBJ1-1, with 9 bases lining up with TRBD1. V lost 5 bases, J lost 1 base, and 5 bases stayed unmatched. Germline V gene lookup returns CDR1 MNHEY and CDR2 SMNVEV (reference sequence). The CDR3 extends over 15 amino acids. The CDR3 coding sequence is TGTGCCAGCAGTCTTATGGGACAGGGGAACACTGAAGCTTTCTTT. This gives the protein CASSLMGQGNTEAFF.

This clonotype was recorded at least ten times. The J gene is TRBJ2-1, the V gene TRBV5-1, with 15 bases lining up with TRBD2. Germline lookup yields CDR1 SGHRS and CDR2 YFSETQ. The CDR3 has 19 residues. J was trimmed by 8 bases and V by 4 bases; bases with no gene match: 16. The CDR3 DNA sequence: TGCGCCAGCAGCGCAGGACTAGCGGGAGGGCTGGCCTCGGCTGATGAGCAGTTCTTC. It encodes CASSAGLAGGLASADEQFF.

This clonotype was recorded many times. The chain employs TRBV28 and TRBJ1-5, with 10 bases that match TRBD1. Germline values: CDR1 MDHEN, CDR2 SYDVKM. This CDR3 comprises 16 residues. V gave up 4 bases and J gave up 2 bases; unmatched junction bases: 5. This CDR3 reads CASSSAGTGGNQPQHF. CDR3 DNA: TGTGCCAGCAGTTCGGCGGGGACAGGGGGCAATCAGCCCCAGCATTTT.

V gene TRBV7-2 combines with J gene TRBJ2-1; 10 bases are shared with TRBD2. The CDR3 is made up of 16 amino acids. Germline V gives CDR1 SGHTA, CDR2 FQGNSA. V lost 1 base, J lost 5 bases, and 5 bases stayed unmatched. The CDR3 region is CASSLDLLAGDNEQFF. The CDR3 nucleotides read TGTGCCAGCAGCTTAGATTTGCTAGCGGGAGACAATGAGCAGTTCTTC.

This clonotype has at least ten counts. The genes are TRBV6-1 and TRBJ2-1, with D unresolved. V was pared by 9 bases and J by 0 bases, with 12 bases between. The CDR3 loop spans 14 amino acids. The germline CDR1 and CDR2 sequences are MNHNS and SASEGT. CDR3: CARNFTSSYNEQFF. CDR3 sequence (DNA): TGTGCCAGAAATTTCACGAGCTCCTACAATGAGCAGTTCTTC.

This clonotype showed up just a few times. The chain links TRBV19 to TRBJ2-1; D remains ambiguous. V was clipped by 7 bases and J by 8 bases, with 6 bases between them. This CDR3 contains 10 residues. Germline-derived CDR1 and CDR2 are LNHDA and SQIVND (reference sequence). CDR3: CASMEDEQFF. CDR3 nucleotide sequence: TGTGCCAGTATGGAAGATGAGCAGTTCTTC.